Listed below are T cell receptor beta chains from one sample, sequenced in a study of blood T cell repertoires in COVID-19. The method was immunoSEQ multiplex PCR; TCRdb's version includes in-frame clones alone and lacks a portion of them. This sample carries some 390,000 clones, roughly nine tenths of them seen once, and the ten largest clones take around 1.1%. Sequenced sample: PBMCs or T cells enriched from blood (not recorded which). Receptors originate from a young man who had recovered from COVID-19. Each CDR3 is given with its conserved first and last residue. A D gene is named only where the DNA matches it firmly. Size is omitted from some rows. Given values are once, few, many or a class for expanded clones.

d_gene: TRBD2
abundance: .
v_gene: TRBV10-1
j_gene: TRBJ2-3
CDR3nt: TGCGCCAGCGGGGGGGGGACCACCCGGGATTTT
CDR3aa: CASGGGTTRDF

d_gene: .
abundance: .
v_gene: TRBV12-5
j_gene: TRBJ2-4
CDR3nt: TGTGCTAGTGGTTTGAGCAGGGTGGCCAAAAACATTCAGTACTTC
CDR3aa: CASGLSRVAKNIQYF

d_gene: .
abundance: .
v_gene: TRBV9
j_gene: TRBJ2-1
CDR3nt: TGTGCCAGCAGCCCTCCTTACTCGAATGAGCAGTTCTTC
CDR3aa: CASSPPYSNEQFF

d_gene: TRBD1
abundance: once
v_gene: TRBV27
j_gene: TRBJ2-7
CDR3nt: TGTGCCAGCAGTTTAACCCGGGACAGCTCGTACGAGCAGTACTTC
CDR3aa: CASSLTRDSSYEQYF

d_gene: TRBD1
abundance: .
v_gene: TRBV24-1
j_gene: TRBJ1-1
CDR3nt: TGTGCCACCAGCCCTCGGGACAGAGAGAACACTGAAGCTTTCTTT
CDR3aa: CATSPRDRENTEAFF

d_gene: TRBD1
abundance: .
v_gene: TRBV11-2
j_gene: TRBJ2-7
CDR3nt: TGTGCCAGCAGCCGAAAAAGGGACAGGGTAAGGGCCTACGAGCAGTACTTC
CDR3aa: CASSRKRDRVRAYEQYF

d_gene: .
abundance: .
v_gene: TRBV19
j_gene: TRBJ2-5
CDR3nt: TGTGCCAGCGGGGTTGGCACACAAGAGACCCAGTACTTC
CDR3aa: CASGVGTQETQYF

d_gene: .
abundance: .
v_gene: TRBV10-3
j_gene: TRBJ2-7
CDR3nt: TGTGCCATCAGTGAGGGCAGGATCGACTACGAGCAGTACTTC
CDR3aa: CAISEGRIDYEQYF

d_gene: .
abundance: .
v_gene: TRBV7-9
j_gene: TRBJ1-5
CDR3nt: TGTGCCAGCAGCTTAGCGGGAGAGGGAACCGATCAGCCCCAGCATTTT
CDR3aa: CASSLAGEGTDQPQHF

d_gene: .
abundance: .
v_gene: TRBV27
j_gene: TRBJ2-7
CDR3nt: TGTGCCAGCAGTTTAGGTGCCGGACTTTCTTACGAGCAGTACTTC
CDR3aa: CASSLGAGLSYEQYF

d_gene: TRBD1
abundance: once
v_gene: TRBV18
j_gene: TRBJ1-5
CDR3nt: TGTGCCAGCTCACCGGGACAGAATGACCCCCAGCATTTT
CDR3aa: CASSPGQNDPQHF

d_gene: TRBD1
abundance: .
v_gene: TRBV30
j_gene: TRBJ2-7
CDR3nt: TGTGCCTCCAACGGGAAACAGGGGGGCTACGAGCAGTACTTC
CDR3aa: CASNGKQGGYEQYF

d_gene: TRBD1
abundance: once
v_gene: TRBV3-1/TRBV3-2
j_gene: TRBJ2-5
CDR3nt: TGTGCCAGCCTGAACCGGGACAGGGGGGAAGAGACCCAGTACTTC
CDR3aa: CASLNRDRGEETQYF

d_gene: .
abundance: .
v_gene: TRBV18
j_gene: TRBJ1-1
CDR3nt: TGTGCCAGCTCACCCGAAGCAGGGGTGAACACTGAAGCTTTCTTT
CDR3aa: CASSPEAGVNTEAFF

d_gene: TRBD1
abundance: .
v_gene: TRBV5-4
j_gene: TRBJ1-2
CDR3nt: TGTGCCAGCAGCTCCCCGGACAGGGGGCGCTTTGGCTACACCTTC
CDR3aa: CASSSPDRGRFGYTF

d_gene: .
abundance: .
v_gene: TRBV5-4
j_gene: TRBJ2-6
CDR3nt: TGTGCCAGCAGCGAGGTTGGGGCCAACGTCCTGACTTTC
CDR3aa: CASSEVGANVLTF

d_gene: .
abundance: .
v_gene: TRBV6-5
j_gene: TRBJ2-1
CDR3nt: TGTGCCAGCAGTTACTCGAAAGGGAGTGGTTACAATGAGCAGTTCTTC
CDR3aa: CASSYSKGSGYNEQFF

d_gene: TRBD1
abundance: .
v_gene: TRBV2
j_gene: TRBJ1-5
CDR3nt: TGTGCCAGCGGCCAGGGGGATTTTCGGCCCCAGCATTTT
CDR3aa: CASGQGDFRPQHF

d_gene: .
abundance: .
v_gene: TRBV19
j_gene: TRBJ1-5
CDR3nt: TGTGCCAGTAGTATTATGGGGGCGAGTAGCAATCAGCCCCAGCATTTT
CDR3aa: CASSIMGASSNQPQHF

d_gene: .
abundance: .
v_gene: TRBV2
j_gene: TRBJ2-2
CDR3nt: TGTGCCAGCAGTGAGGCGACTAGGGGCACCGGGGAGCTGTTTTTT
CDR3aa: CASSEATRGTGELFF

d_gene: TRBD1
abundance: .
v_gene: TRBV29-1
j_gene: TRBJ2-5
CDR3nt: TGCAGCGTCGTGGACAGGGTTCAAGAGACCCAGTACTTC
CDR3aa: CSVVDRVQETQYF

d_gene: TRBD2
abundance: .
v_gene: TRBV27
j_gene: TRBJ2-2
CDR3nt: TGTGCCAGCAGTTTGTGGGGCGAATCAAGCGGGAGGGTGAACACCGGGGAGCTGTTTTTT
CDR3aa: CASSLWGESSGRVNTGELFF

d_gene: .
abundance: .
v_gene: TRBV29-1
j_gene: TRBJ1-1
CDR3nt: TGCAGCACTGGCATGGCAGGGAGGACTGAAGCTTTCTTT
CDR3aa: CSTGMAGRTEAFF

d_gene: .
abundance: .
v_gene: TRBV15
j_gene: TRBJ1-1
CDR3nt: TGTGCCACCAGCAGAGATCCTAGAGGTATGAACACTGAAGCTTTCTTT
CDR3aa: CATSRDPRGMNTEAFF

d_gene: .
abundance: .
v_gene: TRBV19
j_gene: TRBJ1-2
CDR3nt: TGTGCCAGTAGTCCGGACTGGGATAACTATGGCTACACCTTC
CDR3aa: CASSPDWDNYGYTF

d_gene: TRBD2
abundance: .
v_gene: TRBV10-1
j_gene: TRBJ2-1
CDR3nt: TGCGCCAGCAGTCCGGGGGAGGGCAACAATGAGCAGTTCTTC
CDR3aa: CASSPGEGNNEQFF

d_gene: .
abundance: .
v_gene: TRBV9
j_gene: TRBJ1-6
CDR3nt: TGTGCCAGCAGCGGGGGGGGGTTTTCACCCCTCCACTTT
CDR3aa: CASSGGGFSPLHF

d_gene: .
abundance: .
v_gene: TRBV18
j_gene: TRBJ2-7
CDR3nt: TGTGCCAGCTCACCCCAGGCGGGCCTCTCCTACGAGCAGTACTTC
CDR3aa: CASSPQAGLSYEQYF

d_gene: TRBD2
abundance: .
v_gene: TRBV19
j_gene: TRBJ2-7
CDR3nt: TGTGCCAGTCGGCGCGGACTAGCGGGTGCCTACGAGCAGTACTTC
CDR3aa: CASRRGLAGAYEQYF

d_gene: TRBD1
abundance: .
v_gene: TRBV7-9
j_gene: TRBJ2-7
CDR3nt: TGTGCCAGCAGGGGTGGGACAGCCGAGCAGTACTTC
CDR3aa: CASRGGTAEQYF

d_gene: TRBD1
abundance: once
v_gene: TRBV7-8
j_gene: TRBJ2-3
CDR3nt: TGTGCCAGCAGCCCTAGACGGACAGGACTTCTTAACACAGATACGCAGTATTTT
CDR3aa: CASSPRRTGLLNTDTQYF

d_gene: TRBD1
abundance: once
v_gene: TRBV15
j_gene: TRBJ2-7
CDR3nt: TGTGCCACCAGCAGAGGTATCCCGGGACAGGCCTACGAGCAGTACTTC
CDR3aa: CATSRGIPGQAYEQYF

d_gene: .
abundance: .
v_gene: TRBV28
j_gene: TRBJ2-2
CDR3nt: TGTGCCAGCGAAGACCTCCCCGGCGGCACCGGGGAGCTGTTTTTT
CDR3aa: CASEDLPGGTGELFF

d_gene: TRBD2
abundance: .
v_gene: TRBV19
j_gene: TRBJ2-5
CDR3nt: TGTGCCAGTAGTACTAGCGGGAGGGCCGGGGAGACCCAGTACTTC
CDR3aa: CASSTSGRAGETQYF

d_gene: TRBD1
abundance: .
v_gene: TRBV6-2/TRBV6-3
j_gene: TRBJ1-1
CDR3nt: TGTGCCAGCAGTTTCAGGACAGGGAAGACTGAAGCTTTCTTT
CDR3aa: CASSFRTGKTEAFF

d_gene: .
abundance: .
v_gene: TRBV28
j_gene: TRBJ2-1
CDR3nt: TGTGCCAGTTTCCGAGGCAATGAGCAGTTCTTC
CDR3aa: CASFRGNEQFF

d_gene: .
abundance: .
v_gene: TRBV14
j_gene: TRBJ1-4
CDR3nt: TGTGCCAGCAGCCAAAACGTGGGAGTCAATGAAAAACTGTTTTTT
CDR3aa: CASSQNVGVNEKLFF

d_gene: .
abundance: .
v_gene: TRBV28
j_gene: TRBJ2-7
CDR3nt: TGTGCCAGCAGTTTATGGCCCGGTGGCTACGAGCAGTACTTC
CDR3aa: CASSLWPGGYEQYF

d_gene: TRBD2
abundance: .
v_gene: TRBV2
j_gene: TRBJ2-3
CDR3nt: TGTGCCAGCAGGCAGGGACTAGCGGGGCACCCAGATACGCAGTATTTT
CDR3aa: CASRQGLAGHPDTQYF

d_gene: TRBD2
abundance: .
v_gene: TRBV18
j_gene: TRBJ2-1
CDR3nt: TGTGCCAGCTCACCGTCCCTAGCGGGAGTTTTTAATGAGCAGTTCTTC
CDR3aa: CASSPSLAGVFNEQFF

d_gene: TRBD2
abundance: once
v_gene: TRBV5-4
j_gene: TRBJ2-1
CDR3nt: TGTGCCAGCACCTTTGGTGCGGGAGGATACAATGAGCAGTTCTTC
CDR3aa: CASTFGAGGYNEQFF